This T cell receptor (beta chain) comes out of a study of cytomegalovirus exposure and HLA in healthy donors. About the research overall: An early data release held tens of millions of unique TCRs from HLA-typed donors. Study-level findings and limits: Reported results showed that the classifier diagnosed cytomegalovirus status with high specificity and sensitivity.

The germline gives CDR1 SGHNT, CDR2 YYREEE (reference sequence). This CDR3 spans 14 amino acids. With V trimmed by 2 bases and J by 8 bases, 5 bases remained unmatched. The PCR made use of 60 Vbeta and 13 Jbeta primers. Clones were read by immunoSEQ multiplex PCR, and TCRdb kept only the in-frame ones, dropping some. The table shows about 100,000 clones, with 76% occurring only once. As for this clone: Its target is unknown.

J is TRBJ2-4 and V is TRBV5-4; 9 nucleotides align to TRBD1. The sequence derives from a woman aged 45-59 years in good health and CMV-seropositive. Sequenced sample: PBMCs. CDR3: CASSLDRGGDIQYF. For the CDR3, the DNA is TGTGCCAGCAGCTTAGACAGGGGGGGAGACATTCAGTACTTC.